The next 4 T cell receptor beta chains were all read from a single sample in a study of T cells in Graves' hyperthyroidism and ophthalmopathy. RNA transcripts provided the source from which TCR beta CDR3 regions were amplified. The primer set for the first-round RT-PCR of the TCR CDR3 was HTBI. TCRdb passed the multiplex PCR reads through MiXCR, listing each CDR3 protein once. The sample holds some 720,000 distinct CDR3 sequences, around 17% seen once. The sample consisted of blood. Receptor source: a young man with Graves' hyperthyroidism.

In this sample, this clonotype turned up a few times. This chain connects TRBV11-1 to TRBJ2-1; tentative D call: TRBD2 (6 bases). The germline CDR1 and CDR2 sequences are SGHAT and FQDESV (reference sequence). The ends were cut back, 8 bases at V and 13 bases at J, with 15 bases in the middle. The CDR3 loop spans 11 amino acids. Here the CDR3 DNA reads TGTGCCAGCCATGGAGGGACCCCCCAGTTCTTC. It translates to CASHGGTPQFF.

Concerning this clonotype itself: This sequence may be a read error, since a much larger clone differs from it by one base. This rearrangement joins TRBV7-3 to TRBJ1-4; D is possibly TRBD1 (5 bases). This CDR3 is 15 amino acids long. The V gene's germline CDR1 is SGHTA and CDR2 FQGTGA. CDR3 bases: TGTGCCAGCAGGGAAATCAGGGCGACTAATGAAAAACCGTTTTTT. Translating it yields CASREIRATNEKPFF.

This clonotype was found many times. The V gene is TRBV6-5, the J gene TRBJ2-7; 8 bases line up with TRBD1. V lost 2 bases, J lost 4 bases, and 4 bases stayed unmatched. Germline CDR1 reads MNHEY; CDR2 reads SVGAGI. This CDR3 spans 14 amino acids. The CDR3 DNA sequence: TGTGCCAGCAGTTACGAACAGGGGGGATACGAGCAGTACTTC. This encodes CASSYEQGGYEQYF.

The chain joins TRBV15 to TRBJ2-5, with a tentative D call TRBD2 (6 bases). Trimming removed 1 base at V and 5 bases at J, with 20 bases between. Germline lookup yields CDR1 LNHNV and CDR2 YYDKDF (reference sequence). This CDR3 region has 17 residues. CDR3: CATSRAPGRAGGETQYF. CDR3 coding DNA: TGTGCCACCAGCAGAGCCCCCGGTAGGGCCGGAGGGGAGACCCAGTACTTC.